What follows are 21 T cell receptor beta chains derived from one specimen sequenced in a study of blood T cell repertoires in COVID-19. Libraries were prepared by immunoSEQ multiplex PCR; TCRdb keeps only in-frame clonotypes and omits some of them. Of under 450,000 clones listed, 75% to 90% were seen once; the top ten hold roughly 7.2%. The sample consisted of peripheral blood. These receptors came from a woman aged 55-69 years with COVID-19, enrolled during active disease.

CDR3 protein: CASGLQGKAIQYF. CDR3 DNA sequence: TGTGCTAGTGGTTTACAGGGTAAGGCCATTCAGTACTTC. This chain links TRBV12-5 with TRBJ2-4, with D possibly TRBD1 on 6 matching bases. The V gene's germline CDR1 is LGHNT and CDR2 FRNRAP. V lost 3 bases, J lost 9 bases, and 12 bases lay in between. The CDR3 extends over 13 amino acids.

The rearrangement uses TRBV18 and TRBJ1-2; TRBD1 aligns across 7 bases. Germline CDR1 is KGHSH and CDR2 is LQKENI. The CDR3 loop spans 13 amino acids. V trimming: 8 bases; J trimming: 2 bases; junction bases outside the gene matches: 5. As DNA, the CDR3 is TGTGCCAGCCAAGGGACAGTAAACTATGGCTACACCTTC. Amino acids: CASQGTVNYGYTF.

V is TRBV7-3 and J is TRBJ2-3; D may be TRBD2 (5 bases). This CDR3 region has 17 residues. V was cut by 0 bases and J by 2 bases, with 15 bases left in between. Germline V gene data show CDR1 as SGHTA and CDR2 as FQGTGA. CDR3 bases: TGTGCCAGCAGCTTAACGACCGGGGAACCGAACACAGATACGCAGTATTTT. The encoded protein is CASSLTTGEPNTDTQYF.

The rearrangement uses TRBV4-2 and TRBJ2-1; D is unresolved. CDR1 is LGHNA, CDR2 YNFKEQ, per germline. The CDR3 contains 11 residues. With 4 bases removed from V and 9 bases from J, the gap between germline ends came to 7 bases. The DNA for the CDR3 is TGTGCCAGCAGCCTTAGCATTGAGCAGTTCTTC. This gives the protein CASSLSIEQFF.

V usage is TRBV9 and J usage is TRBJ1-2; TRBD1 agrees at 8 bases. Germline CDR1 SGDLS, CDR2 YYNGEE. The J segment lost 3 bases and the V segment lost 0 bases, leaving 10 bases of the junction unmatched. The CDR3 has 17 residues. The CDR3 is CASSVDPTGQGYYGYTF. The CDR3 DNA reads TGTGCCAGCAGCGTAGACCCCACCGGACAGGGCTACTATGGCTACACCTTC.

This clone was counted a single time. V gene TRBV30 combines with J gene TRBJ2-1, with D perhaps TRBD2 (5 bases). The CDR3 runs 17 residues. The V gene's germline CDR1 is GTSNPN and CDR2 SVGIG (reference sequence). The ends were cut back, 6 bases at V and 0 bases at J, with 21 bases in the middle. The CDR3 loop reads CACLAVARESSYNEQFF. The CDR3 coding sequence is TGTGCCTGCCTTGCAGTAGCGAGGGAAAGCTCCTACAATGAGCAGTTCTTC. Based on the CDR3 plus reference TRBV30 and TRBJ2-1, the full variable domain is SQTIHQWPATLVQPVGSPLSLECTVEGTSNPNLYWYRQAAGRGLQLLFYSVGIGQISSEVPQNLSASRPQDRQFILSSKKLLLSDSGFYLCACLAVARESSYNEQFFGPGTRLTVL.

The chain joins TRBV6-1 to TRBJ1-5; a weak D match, TRBD1 (6 bases). The V gene's germline CDR1 is MNHNS and CDR2 SASEGT. This CDR3 is 14 amino acids long. V shed 1 base and J shed 7 bases, with 11 bases lying between them. The chain's CDR3 is CASSEGRGGQPQHF. The DNA of the CDR3 is TGTGCCAGCAGTGAAGGACGGGGGGGCCAGCCCCAGCATTTT.

Only one count was recorded for this clone. This chain uses TRBV4-1 with TRBJ2-1, with D perhaps TRBD2 (6 bases). In germline, CDR1 is MGHRA, CDR2 YSYEKL. V was trimmed by 1 base and J by 3 bases, leaving 7 bases between them. The CDR3 totals 14 residues. CDR3 amino acids: CASSQGGDYNEQFF. For the CDR3, the DNA is TGCGCCAGCAGCCAAGGGGGGGACTACAATGAGCAGTTCTTC.

The J gene is TRBJ1-5, the V gene TRBV30, with 7 bases lining up with TRBD1. Unmatched junction bases numbered 7, after V lost 1 base and J lost 4 bases. Germline V gene sequence: CDR1 GTSNPN, CDR2 SVGIG (reference sequence). The CDR3 loop spans 15 amino acids. The CDR3 region is CAWSELGRGNQPQHF. Written as DNA, the CDR3 is TGTGCCTGGAGTGAATTAGGCAGGGGGAATCAGCCCCAGCATTTT.

The rearrangement links TRBV6-5 to TRBJ1-2; no clear D. The CDR3 sequence is 12 residues long. The germline gives CDR1 MNHEY, CDR2 SVGAGI. V lost 10 bases, J lost 5 bases, and 14 bases lay in between. CDR3 sequence reads: CAITLTGYGYTF. CDR3 DNA sequence: TGTGCCATCACTTTGACGGGGTATGGCTACACCTTC.

The table lists this clone with a count of one. The chain has TRBV2 and TRBJ2-1; 8 positions agree with TRBD1. With 6 bases clipped from V and 6 bases from J, the junction kept 7 bases outside the gene matches. Germline loops: CDR1 SNHLY, CDR2 FYNNEI. This CDR3 comprises 14 residues. The CDR3 DNA reads TGTGCCAGCAGGGTAACAGGGGGTGGCAATGAGCAGTTCTTC. This codes for CASRVTGGGNEQFF.

This clone was counted once. The CDR3 sequence is CASSLVRGRGEQYF. Here the CDR3 DNA reads TGTGCCAGCAGCTTAGTGAGGGGGCGCGGCGAGCAGTACTTC. The rearrangement joins TRBV11-2 to TRBJ2-7; 7 positions agree with TRBD1. Germline V gene sequence: CDR1 SGHAT, CDR2 FQNNGV. Trimming at V came to 1 base and at J to 6 bases, leaving 6 bases not matched to a gene. This CDR3 region has 14 residues.

The chain uses TRBV24-1 and TRBJ2-3, with D uncertain. This CDR3 contains 13 residues. Per the germline V gene, CDR1 is KGHDR and CDR2 is SFDVKD. Trimming stripped 7 bases from V and 3 bases from J, with 10 bases between. This CDR3 reads CATSKQSTDTQYF. CDR3 coding DNA: TGTGCCACCAGCAAACAAAGTACAGATACGCAGTATTTT.

V gene TRBV27 combines with J gene TRBJ1-4, with 7 bases identical to TRBD1. CDR1 and CDR2 from the germline V gene are MNHEY and SMNVEV (reference sequence). There are 18 residues in the CDR3. Losses at the gene ends were 2 bases for V and 2 bases for J; bases not matched to a gene: 11. The CDR3 spells CASSLTHFSQGTNEKLFF. In DNA, the CDR3 is TGTGCCAGCAGTTTAACCCACTTCTCACAGGGGACTAATGAAAAACTGTTTTTT.

The rearrangement joins TRBV4-1 to TRBJ2-1, with 7 bases fitting TRBD2. The CDR3 totals 14 residues. CDR1 is MGHRA, CDR2 YSYEKL, per germline. The J segment lost 7 bases and the V segment lost 6 bases, leaving 9 bases of the junction unmatched. CDR3 amino acids: CASRMAGEDNEQFF. DNA for the CDR3: TGCGCCAGCAGAATGGCGGGGGAGGATAATGAGCAGTTCTTC.

The gene calls are TRBV6-5 and TRBJ1-2; no definite D call. V lost 6 bases to trimming and J lost 4 bases, with 12 bases between them. There are 13 residues in the CDR3. Per the germline V gene, CDR1 is MNHEY and CDR2 is SVGAGI. CDR3 loop: CASSLRGSYGYTF. CDR3 nucleotide sequence: TGTGCCAGCAGCCTGCGGGGATCCTATGGCTACACCTTC.

The rearrangement joins TRBV10-3 to TRBJ1-3; no clear D gene. CDR3 length equals 14 residues. The germline V gene encodes CDR1 ENHRY and CDR2 SYGVKD. The V gene lost 5 bases and the J gene lost 2 bases, with 10 bases spanning the gap. The CDR3, as DNA: TGTGCCATCAGTCGAGAGAGCGCTGGAAACACCATATATTTT. It is translated as CAISRESAGNTIYF.

This clone was counted between two and nine times. V and J are TRBV11-3 and TRBJ2-4, with D possibly TRBD1 on 6 matching bases. CDR1 is SGHNT and CDR2 is YENEEA in the germline V gene. Between the trimmed V and J ends, which lost 1 base and 8 bases, there was a span of 12 bases. This CDR3 is 14 amino acids long. This CDR3 reads CASSLVGGLDIQYF. CDR3 DNA sequence: TGTGCCAGCAGCTTAGTAGGGGGTTTAGACATTCAGTACTTC.

As to this clone: One junction end disagrees with the germline gene, perhaps due to a read error. The genes are TRBV6-5 and TRBJ2-2, with 7 bases that match TRBD1. The CDR3 has 14 amino acids. Germline V CDR1 and CDR2: MNHEY, SVGAGI. In DNA, the CDR3 is TGTGCCAGCCTGACAGGGCCTAACAGCGGGGAGCTGTTTTTT. Translated, it gives CASLTGPNSGELFF.

The J gene is TRBJ2-5, the V gene TRBV10-1; 9 bases line up with TRBD2. V dropped 7 bases and J dropped 3; count of bases not matched to a gene: 9. Per germline, CDR1 WNHNN and CDR2 SYGVQD (reference sequence). The length of the CDR3 is 15 residues. DNA of the CDR3: TGCGCCAGCATCGACCGTGGCGGGGGGGAAGAGACCCAGTACTTC. Encoded protein: CASIDRGGGEETQYF.

The rearrangement joins TRBV29-1 to TRBJ2-5, with 8 nucleotides matching TRBD1. Trimming took 7 bases from V and 5 from J; bases not matched to a gene: 6. The length of the CDR3 is 12 residues. From germline, CDR1 is SQVTM and CDR2 ANQGSEA. CDR3: CSGGTGAETQYF. In DNA, the CDR3 is TGCAGCGGGGGGACAGGAGCCGAGACCCAGTACTTC.